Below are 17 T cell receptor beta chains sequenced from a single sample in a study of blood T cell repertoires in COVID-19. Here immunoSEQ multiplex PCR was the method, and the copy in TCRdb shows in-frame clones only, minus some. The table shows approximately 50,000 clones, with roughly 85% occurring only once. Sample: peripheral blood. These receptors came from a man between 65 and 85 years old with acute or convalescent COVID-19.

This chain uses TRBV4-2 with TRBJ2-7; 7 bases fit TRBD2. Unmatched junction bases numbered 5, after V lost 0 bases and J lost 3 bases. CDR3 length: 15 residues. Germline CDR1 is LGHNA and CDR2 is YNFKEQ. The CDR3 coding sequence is TGTGCCAGCAGCCAAGAATTAGCGGGTTACTACGAGCAGTACTTC. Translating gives CASSQELAGYYEQYF.

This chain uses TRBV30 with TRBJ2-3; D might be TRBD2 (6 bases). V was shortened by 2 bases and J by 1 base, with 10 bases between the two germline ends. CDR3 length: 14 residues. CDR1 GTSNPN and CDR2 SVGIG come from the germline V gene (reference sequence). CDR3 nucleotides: TGTGCCTGGAGTACGTGGGGGGGCACAGATACGCAGTATTTT. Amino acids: CAWSTWGGTDTQYF.

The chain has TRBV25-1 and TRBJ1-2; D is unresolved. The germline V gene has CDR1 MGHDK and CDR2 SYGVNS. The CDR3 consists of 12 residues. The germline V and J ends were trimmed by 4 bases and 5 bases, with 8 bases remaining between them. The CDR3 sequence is CASSGSGYGYTF. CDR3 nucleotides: TGTGCCAGCAGTGGTTCGGGGTATGGCTACACCTTC.

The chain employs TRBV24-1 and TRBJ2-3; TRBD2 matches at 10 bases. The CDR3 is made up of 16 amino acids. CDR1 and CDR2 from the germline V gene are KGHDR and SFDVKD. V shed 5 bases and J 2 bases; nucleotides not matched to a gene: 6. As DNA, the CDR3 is TGTGCCACCAGTGCGAGTAGCGGGGGGACCACAGATACGCAGTATTTT. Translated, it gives CATSASSGGTTDTQYF.

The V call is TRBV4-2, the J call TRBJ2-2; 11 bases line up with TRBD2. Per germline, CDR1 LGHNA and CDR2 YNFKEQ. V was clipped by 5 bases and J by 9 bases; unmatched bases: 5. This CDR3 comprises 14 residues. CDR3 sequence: CASSSSGGHRELFF. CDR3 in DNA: TGTGCCAGCAGCTCTAGCGGGGGGCACCGGGAGCTGTTTTTT.

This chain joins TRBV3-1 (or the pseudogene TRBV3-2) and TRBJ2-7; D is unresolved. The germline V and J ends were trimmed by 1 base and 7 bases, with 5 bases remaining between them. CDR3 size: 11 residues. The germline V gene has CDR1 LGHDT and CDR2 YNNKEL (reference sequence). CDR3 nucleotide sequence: TGTGCCAGCAGCCAAGGCAGTGAGCAGTACTTC. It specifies CASSQGSEQYF.

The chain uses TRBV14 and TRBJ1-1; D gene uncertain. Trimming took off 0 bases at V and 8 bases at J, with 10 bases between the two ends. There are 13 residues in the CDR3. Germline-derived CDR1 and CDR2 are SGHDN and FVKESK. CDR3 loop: CASSQDLQREAFF. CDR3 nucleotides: TGTGCCAGCAGCCAAGATCTCCAGCGAGAAGCTTTCTTT.

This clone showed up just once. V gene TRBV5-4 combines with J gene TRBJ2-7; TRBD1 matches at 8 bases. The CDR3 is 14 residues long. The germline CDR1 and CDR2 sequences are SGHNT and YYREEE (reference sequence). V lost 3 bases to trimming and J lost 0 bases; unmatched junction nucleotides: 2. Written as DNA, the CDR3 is TGTGCCAGCAGCTCGGGGACAGGCTCCTACGAGCAGTACTTC. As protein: CASSSGTGSYEQYF.

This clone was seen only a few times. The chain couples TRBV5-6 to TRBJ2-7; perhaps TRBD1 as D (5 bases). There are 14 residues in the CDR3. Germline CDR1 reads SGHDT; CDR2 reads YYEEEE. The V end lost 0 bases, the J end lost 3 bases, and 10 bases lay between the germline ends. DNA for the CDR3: TGTGCCAGCAGCTTGGTATCAGGGCTCTACGAGCAGTACTTC. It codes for CASSLVSGLYEQYF.

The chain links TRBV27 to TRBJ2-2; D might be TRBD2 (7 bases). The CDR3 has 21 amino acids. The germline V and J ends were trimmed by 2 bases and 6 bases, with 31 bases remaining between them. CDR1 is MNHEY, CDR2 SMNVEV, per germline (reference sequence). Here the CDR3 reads CASSLRGVKRGGARDSGELFF. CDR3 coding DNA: TGTGCCAGCAGTTTAAGGGGCGTGAAGCGTGGGGGGGCGCGGGACTCCGGGGAGCTGTTTTTT.

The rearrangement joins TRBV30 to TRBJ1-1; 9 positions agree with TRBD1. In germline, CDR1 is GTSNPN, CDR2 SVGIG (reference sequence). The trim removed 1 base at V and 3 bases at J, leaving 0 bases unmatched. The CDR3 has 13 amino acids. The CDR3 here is CAWSGQGDTEAFF. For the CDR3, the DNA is TGTGCCTGGAGTGGACAGGGGGACACTGAAGCTTTCTTT.

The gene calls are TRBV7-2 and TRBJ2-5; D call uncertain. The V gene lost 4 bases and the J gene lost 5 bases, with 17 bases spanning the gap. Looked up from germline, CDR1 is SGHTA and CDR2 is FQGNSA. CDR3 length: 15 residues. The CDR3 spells CASSSLASAWETQYF. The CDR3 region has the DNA TGTGCCAGCAGCTCCCTGGCCTCAGCGTGGGAGACCCAGTACTTC.

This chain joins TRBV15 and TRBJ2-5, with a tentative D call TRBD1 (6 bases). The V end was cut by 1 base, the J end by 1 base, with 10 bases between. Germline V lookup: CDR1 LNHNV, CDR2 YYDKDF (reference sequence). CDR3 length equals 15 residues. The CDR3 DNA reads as TGTGCCACCAGCAGAGGACAGGACCTCCAAGAGACCCAGTACTTC. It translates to CATSRGQDLQETQYF.

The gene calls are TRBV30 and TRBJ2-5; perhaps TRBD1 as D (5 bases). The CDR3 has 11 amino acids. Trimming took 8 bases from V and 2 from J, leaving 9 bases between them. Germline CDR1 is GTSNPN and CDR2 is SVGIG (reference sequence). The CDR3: CAVDRQETQYF. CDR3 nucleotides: TGTGCCGTAGACAGACAAGAGACCCAGTACTTC.

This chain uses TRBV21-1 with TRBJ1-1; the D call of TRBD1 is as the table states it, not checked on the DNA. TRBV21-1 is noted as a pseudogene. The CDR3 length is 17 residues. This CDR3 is CASSKTDTRSMNTEAFF. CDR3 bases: TGTGCCAGCAGCAAAACGGACACTCGTAGTATGAACACTGAAGCTTTCTTT.

CDR3 sequence (DNA): TGTGCCAGCAGTTTCGGACAGGGGATGACGCAGTTCTTC. Translating it yields CASSFGQGMTQFF. V and J are TRBV12-3 or TRBV12-4 and TRBJ2-1; 9 nucleotides align to TRBD1. Unmatched junction bases numbered 6, after V lost 3 bases and J lost 12 bases. The CDR3 contains 13 residues.

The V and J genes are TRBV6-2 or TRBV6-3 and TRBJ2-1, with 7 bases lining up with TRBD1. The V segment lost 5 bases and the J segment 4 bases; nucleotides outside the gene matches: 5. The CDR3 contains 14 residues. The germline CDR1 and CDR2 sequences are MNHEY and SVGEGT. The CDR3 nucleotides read TGTGCCAGCAGTCGCCGACAGGGTTACAATGAGCAGTTCTTC. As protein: CASSRRQGYNEQFF.